These T cell receptor beta chains were read from a single sample in a study of regulatory T cells in long-lasting Graves disease. Using its own MiXCR run on the multiplex PCR reads, TCRdb lists one record per CDR3 protein. Among some 450,000 distinct CDR3 sequences, approximately 16% were seen once, and the ten largest hold over 8.5%. These data also featured in a second study, about T cells in Graves' hyperthyroidism and ophthalmopathy.

Sequences were derived from peripheral blood mononuclear cells (PBMCs), sampled at new diagnosis, from a patient treated with antithyroid drugs. These receptors were obtained from a woman in her 30s with Graves disease. CDR3s include the opening cysteine and the closing phenylalanine or tryptophan. Fields, in order: D gene, V gene, clone size, J gene, CDR3 DNA, CDR3 protein. A D gene is named only where the DNA matches it firmly. Not every row has a clone size; where given, it reads once, few, many or a size class.

NA,TRBV18,few,TRBJ2-1,TGTGCCAGCTCTTCCGGCGAGAGGAATGAGCAGTTCTTC,CASSSGERNEQFF
NA,TRBV5-6,NA,TRBJ1-5,TGTGCCAGCAGCTTGTCGGCAGGGGGCAATCAGCCCCAGCATTTT,CASSLSAGGNQPQHF
NA,TRBV28,many,TRBJ1-1,TGTGCCAGCAGTTTCGGGGCAGCCAAGCTGGCTTTCTTT,CASSFGAAKLAFF
NA,TRBV3-1,many,TRBJ2-1,TGTGCCAGCAGCCCCACGGGACTCCAGCCCCATGAGCAGTTCTTC,CASSPTGLQPHEQFF
NA,TRBV28,few,TRBJ1-1,TGTGCCAGCAGTCCATCCGAACCGGGACAAGGCTCTTTT,CASSPSEPGQGSF
NA,TRBV19,many,TRBJ2-7,TGTGCCAGTAGTGCATACCGGGACATTGCCTACGAGCAGTACTTC,CASSAYRDIAYEQYF
NA,TRBV7-7,NA,TRBJ2-1,TGTGCTAGCGCCCAGGGGTCACGCTCCTACAATGAGCAGTTCTTC,CASAQGSRSYNEQFF
TRBD2,TRBV29-1,many,TRBJ2-1,TGCAGCACCAGACTAGCGGGGGGATACAATGAGCAGTTCTTC,CSTRLAGGYNEQFF
TRBD2,TRBV28,few,TRBJ2-3,TGTGCCAGCAGTTCCCTCCCCGCGGGGGGATGGGATACGCAGTATTTT,CASSSLPAGGWDTQYF
TRBD2,TRBV29-1,NA,TRBJ2-2,TGCAGCGTTTTGCGGGGGACGGCCGGGGAGCTGTTTTTT,CSVLRGTAGELFF
NA,TRBV11-2,many,TRBJ2-5,TGTGCCAGCAGCCCGATCGTATTGGGGACCCAGTACTTC,CASSPIVLGTQYF
NA,TRBV7-8,many,TRBJ1-1,TGTGCCAGCAGCTTAGCGCGGGGGGGAAGGGCCACTGAAGCTTTCTTT,CASSLARGGRATEAFF
NA,TRBV19,NA,TRBJ1-2,TGTGCCAGTAGTATGCCCAGGGTATACGGCTACACCTTC,CASSMPRVYGYTF
NA,TRBV20-1,many,TRBJ2-7,TGCAGTGCTAGAGTCGGACCTTACGAGCAGTACTTC,CSARVGPYEQYF
TRBD2,TRBV7-6,few,TRBJ2-7,TGTGCCAGCAGCTTAGTACCACTAGCGGGAGAATCCTACGAGCAGTACTTC,CASSLVPLAGESYEQYF
TRBD1,TRBV7-2,many,TRBJ2-1,TGTGCCAGCAGCCCCGATTACGGGACAGGGGGCTTTGGGTCCTACAATGAGCAGTTCTTC,CASSPDYGTGGFGSYNEQFF
NA,TRBV5-6,many,TRBJ1-1,TGTGCCAGCAGCTTTCCGGCAGGGACGAACACTGAAGCTTTCTTT,CASSFPAGTNTEAFF
NA,TRBV30,few,TRBJ1-3,TGTGCCTGGAGCCCCGCGGGGGTCTCTGGAAACACCATATATTTT,CAWSPAGVSGNTIYF
TRBD2,TRBV9,NA,TRBJ2-1,TGTGCCAGCAGCTTTCCGGGACTAGCGGGAGTTGAGCAGTTCTTC,CASSFPGLAGVEQFF
NA,TRBV28,many,TRBJ2-7,TGTGCCAGCAGTAACCGAGGACGGTTGCACGAGCAGTACTTC,CASSNRGRLHEQYF
NA,TRBV19,NA,TRBJ1-5,TGTGCCAGTAGAGTGGACGGCTTCAATCAGCCCCAGCATTTT,CASRVDGFNQPQHF
TRBD1,TRBV13,NA,TRBJ2-1,TGTGCCAGCAGCGGATTTATGACAGGGACCTACAATGATCAGTTCTTC,CASSGFMTGTYNDQFF